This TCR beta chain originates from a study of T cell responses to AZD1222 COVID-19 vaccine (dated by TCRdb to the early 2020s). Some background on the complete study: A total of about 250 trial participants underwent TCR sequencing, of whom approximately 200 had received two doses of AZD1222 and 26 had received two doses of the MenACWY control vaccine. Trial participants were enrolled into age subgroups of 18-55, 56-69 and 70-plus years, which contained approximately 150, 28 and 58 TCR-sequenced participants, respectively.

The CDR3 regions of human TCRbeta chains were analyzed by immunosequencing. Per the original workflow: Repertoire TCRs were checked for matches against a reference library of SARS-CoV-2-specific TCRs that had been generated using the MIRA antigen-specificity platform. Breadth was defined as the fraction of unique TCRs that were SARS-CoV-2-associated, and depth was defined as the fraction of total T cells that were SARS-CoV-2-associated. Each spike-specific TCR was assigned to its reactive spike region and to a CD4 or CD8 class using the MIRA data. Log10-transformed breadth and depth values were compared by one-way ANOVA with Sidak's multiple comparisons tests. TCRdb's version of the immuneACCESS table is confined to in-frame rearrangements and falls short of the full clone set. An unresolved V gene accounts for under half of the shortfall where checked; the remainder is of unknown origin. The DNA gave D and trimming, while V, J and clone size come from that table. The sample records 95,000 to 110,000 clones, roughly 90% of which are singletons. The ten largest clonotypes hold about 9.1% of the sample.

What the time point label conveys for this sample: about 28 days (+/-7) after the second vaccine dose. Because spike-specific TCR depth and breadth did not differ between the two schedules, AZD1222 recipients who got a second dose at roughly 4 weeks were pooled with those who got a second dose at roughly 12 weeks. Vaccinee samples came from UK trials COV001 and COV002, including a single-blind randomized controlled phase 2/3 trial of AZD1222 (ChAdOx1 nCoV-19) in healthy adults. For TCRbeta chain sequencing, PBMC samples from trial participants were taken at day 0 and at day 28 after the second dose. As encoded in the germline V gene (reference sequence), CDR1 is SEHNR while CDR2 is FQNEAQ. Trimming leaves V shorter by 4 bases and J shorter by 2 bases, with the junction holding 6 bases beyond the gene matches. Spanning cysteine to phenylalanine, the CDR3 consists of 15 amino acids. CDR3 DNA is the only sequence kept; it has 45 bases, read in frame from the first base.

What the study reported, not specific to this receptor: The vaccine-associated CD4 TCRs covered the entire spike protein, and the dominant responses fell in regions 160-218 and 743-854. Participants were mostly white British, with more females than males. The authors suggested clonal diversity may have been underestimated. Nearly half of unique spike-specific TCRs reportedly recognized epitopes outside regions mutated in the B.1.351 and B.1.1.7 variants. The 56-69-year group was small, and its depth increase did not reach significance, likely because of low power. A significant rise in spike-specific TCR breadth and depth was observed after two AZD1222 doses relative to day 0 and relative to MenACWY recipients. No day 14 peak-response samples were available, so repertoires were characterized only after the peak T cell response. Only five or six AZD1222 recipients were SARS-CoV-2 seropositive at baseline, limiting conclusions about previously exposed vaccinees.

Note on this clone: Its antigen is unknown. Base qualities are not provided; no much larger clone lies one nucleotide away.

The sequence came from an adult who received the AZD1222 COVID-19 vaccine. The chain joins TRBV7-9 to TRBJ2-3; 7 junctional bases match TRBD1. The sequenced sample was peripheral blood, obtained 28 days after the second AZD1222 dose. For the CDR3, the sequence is CASSYPTGLTDTQYF. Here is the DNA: TGTGCCAGCAGCTATCCGACAGGGCTCACAGATACGCAGTATTTT.